This paragraph covers one T cell receptor beta chain sequence. Profiled with immunoSEQ multiplex PCR; TCRdb holds only in-frame clones, not every one. The data hold about 87,000 clones, with roughly 93% observed a single time. This sample stems from a study of T cell changes during pregnancy in multiple sclerosis. Sequencing used peripheral blood, obtained in the third trimester of pregnancy. This clonotype originated in a female donor in good health, enrolled as a control in a pregnancy study.

The CDR3 nucleotides read TGTGCCAGCAGCCTGGAGGCTGATTTTGAGCAGTTCTTC. Amino acids: CASSLEADFEQFF. The chain recombines TRBV7-9 with TRBJ2-1, with a tentative D call TRBD2 (5 bases). Per germline, CDR1 SEHNR and CDR2 FQNEAQ (reference sequence). The CDR3 runs to 13 residues. V lost 5 bases and J 9 bases, leaving 14 bases between the germline ends.